A selection of T cell receptor beta chains follows, all from one sample in a study of shared clonotypes between healthy human individuals. Generated by immunoSEQ multiplex PCR, the TCRdb table keeps only in-frame clones and is missing some. Of more than 2 million clones in the sample, around 93% are singletons; the top ten hold approximately 1.6%. Specimen: naive CD8+ T cells from PBMCs. The receptors were sampled from a man aged 18-30 years in good health. Some clones in this sample may be carry-over from other donors' samples. CDR3s include the opening cysteine and the closing phenylalanine or tryptophan. Each record gives: J gene, D gene, clone size, V gene, CDR3 protein, CDR3 DNA. D genes are given only for firm matches. Clone size is given for some rows only: seen once, a few or many times, or a class if the clone is expanded.

j_gene: TRBJ2-3; d_gene: NA; abundance: NA; v_gene: TRBV27; CDR3aa: CASSFMAPDTQYF; CDR3nt: TGTGCCAGCAGTTTTATGGCACCAGATACGCAGTATTTT
j_gene: TRBJ2-5; d_gene: NA; abundance: NA; v_gene: TRBV27; CDR3aa: CASSLYWREETQYF; CDR3nt: TGTGCCAGCAGTTTATACTGGCGGGAAGAGACCCAGTACTTC
j_gene: TRBJ2-5; d_gene: NA; abundance: NA; v_gene: TRBV7-9; CDR3aa: CASSLTLQETQYF; CDR3nt: TGTGCCAGCAGCCTGACCTTACAAGAGACCCAGTACTTC
j_gene: TRBJ1-2; d_gene: TRBD1; abundance: NA; v_gene: TRBV7-3; CDR3aa: CASSPGGRGDGYTF; CDR3nt: TGTGCCAGCAGCCCAGGGGGGAGAGGCGATGGCTACACCTTC
j_gene: TRBJ1-2; d_gene: NA; abundance: NA; v_gene: TRBV5-5; CDR3aa: CASSRRTEDNYGYTF; CDR3nt: TGTGCCAGCAGTAGGAGAACGGAGGATAACTATGGCTACACCTTC
j_gene: TRBJ1-1; d_gene: NA; abundance: once; v_gene: TRBV11-2; CDR3aa: CASSGRRNTEAFF; CDR3nt: TGTGCCAGCAGCGGACGAAGGAACACTGAAGCTTTCTTT
j_gene: TRBJ2-1; d_gene: TRBD1; abundance: NA; v_gene: TRBV19; CDR3aa: CASNRGDRREYYNEQFF; CDR3nt: TGTGCCAGTAATCGAGGGGACAGGCGGGAATACTACAATGAGCAGTTCTTC
j_gene: TRBJ2-1; d_gene: NA; abundance: NA; v_gene: TRBV7-8; CDR3aa: CASSLVQGSSYNEQFF; CDR3nt: TGTGCCAGCAGCTTAGTGCAGGGAAGCTCCTACAATGAGCAGTTCTTC
j_gene: TRBJ2-7; d_gene: NA; abundance: NA; v_gene: TRBV27; CDR3aa: CASRMTGGYYEQYF; CDR3nt: TGTGCCAGCAGAATGACAGGAGGGTATTACGAGCAGTACTTC
j_gene: TRBJ1-5; d_gene: NA; abundance: NA; v_gene: TRBV28; CDR3aa: CASSYRVRNQPQHF; CDR3nt: TGTGCCAGCAGTTACAGGGTCCGCAATCAGCCCCAGCATTTT
j_gene: TRBJ2-1; d_gene: NA; abundance: NA; v_gene: TRBV7-9; CDR3aa: CASSLTGTNEQFF; CDR3nt: TGTGCCAGCAGCTTAACAGGAACCAATGAGCAGTTCTTC
j_gene: TRBJ1-2; d_gene: TRBD1; abundance: NA; v_gene: TRBV19; CDR3aa: CASSPGQGPYGYTF; CDR3nt: TGTGCCAGTAGTCCAGGACAGGGACCCTATGGCTACACCTTC
j_gene: TRBJ2-5; d_gene: NA; abundance: NA; v_gene: TRBV11-2; CDR3aa: CASSLTDRNPQETQYF; CDR3nt: TGTGCCAGCAGCTTAACCGACCGAAACCCCCAAGAGACCCAGTACTTC
j_gene: TRBJ2-7; d_gene: TRBD2; abundance: NA; v_gene: TRBV28; CDR3aa: CASSLSGLAGWDEQYF; CDR3nt: TGTGCCAGCAGTTTATCCGGACTAGCGGGGTGGGACGAGCAGTACTTC
j_gene: TRBJ2-4; d_gene: NA; abundance: NA; v_gene: TRBV9; CDR3aa: CASSSWTEGDIQYF; CDR3nt: TGTGCCAGCAGCTCCTGGACGGAGGGGGACATTCAGTACTTC
j_gene: TRBJ2-7; d_gene: TRBD2; abundance: NA; v_gene: TRBV7-8; CDR3aa: CASSLALAGGPSSYEQYF; CDR3nt: TGTGCCAGCAGCTTAGCGTTGGCGGGAGGGCCGAGCTCCTACGAGCAGTACTTC
j_gene: TRBJ2-2; d_gene: TRBD1; abundance: NA; v_gene: TRBV10-3; CDR3aa: CAIRDPGQANTGELFF; CDR3nt: TGTGCCATCAGGGATCCGGGACAGGCGAACACCGGGGAGCTGTTTTTT
j_gene: TRBJ2-2; d_gene: NA; abundance: NA; v_gene: TRBV28; CDR3aa: CASTPGLGVNTGELFF; CDR3nt: TGTGCCAGCACTCCTGGGCTAGGGGTGAACACCGGGGAGCTGTTTTTT
j_gene: TRBJ1-4; d_gene: NA; abundance: NA; v_gene: TRBV16; CDR3aa: CASSQSSRANEKLFF; CDR3nt: TGTGCCAGCAGCCAATCGAGCAGGGCTAATGAAAAACTGTTTTTT
j_gene: TRBJ2-7; d_gene: NA; abundance: NA; v_gene: TRBV7-9; CDR3aa: CASSSSRYEQYF; CDR3nt: TGTGCCAGCAGCTCCTCCCGCTACGAGCAGTACTTC
j_gene: TRBJ1-1; d_gene: NA; abundance: NA; v_gene: TRBV19; CDR3aa: CASSIESNTEAFF; CDR3nt: TGTGCCAGTAGTATTGAGTCGAACACTGAAGCTTTCTTT
j_gene: TRBJ2-7; d_gene: TRBD2; abundance: NA; v_gene: TRBV11-2; CDR3aa: CASSFGGVNYEQYF; CDR3nt: TGTGCCAGCAGCTTTGGGGGGGTTAACTACGAGCAGTACTTC
j_gene: TRBJ2-7; d_gene: NA; abundance: NA; v_gene: TRBV7-3; CDR3aa: CASSSGAEGEQYF; CDR3nt: TGTGCCAGCAGCTCGGGGGCAGAGGGCGAGCAGTACTTC